This T cell receptor beta chain stems from a study of T cell responses to AZD1222 COVID-19 vaccine. General observations from the study: The donor group comprised mostly white British people and more females; the analysis possibly underestimated clonal diversity.

This CDR3 region has 15 residues. V shed 5 bases and J shed 8 bases, with 21 bases lying between them. The germline V gene encodes CDR1 SGHTA and CDR2 FQGTGA. As regards this clone: Its antigen is not known.

Using immunoSEQ multiplex PCR, the repertoire was profiled, and TCRdb retains in-frame clones only, with some absent. The table records more than 95,000 clones, around nine tenths of them present only once. The TCR originated in an adult who received the MenACWY meningococcal vaccine as a control. The V gene is TRBV7-3, the J gene TRBJ1-2, with a tentative D call TRBD1 (6 bases). The sample here was peripheral blood, taken 28 days after the second dose of the MenACWY control vaccine. This chain's CDR3 is CASSPIGGPKGGYTF. As DNA, the CDR3 is TGTGCCAGCAGCCCAATAGGGGGACCAAAAGGGGGCTACACCTTC.